The entry below gives a single TCR beta chain sequence along with its context. Its antigen is as yet unknown. This specimen comes from a study of shared clonotypes between healthy human individuals. At the level of the study: A couple of female and a few male donors aged 18 to 49 were enrolled. General study findings and limits: A handful of donors had around 5.2% of their naive CD4 clonotypes in common.

Per sorted-subset replicate PCR, input was around 200 ng DNA, representing roughly 28,000 T cell genomes. The method was immunoSEQ multiplex PCR; TCRdb's version includes in-frame clones alone and lacks a portion of them. The data show 2,500,000 or so clones, 90% to 95% seen once. The sequence derives from a man aged 18 to 29 in good health. Some clones in this sample may be carry-over from other donors' samples. The specimen was naive CD4+ T cells from PBMCs. Regarding subset: CD45RA+ positively selected.

The CDR3 sequence: CASSPWTSGRDEQYF. In nucleotides, the CDR3 is TGTGCCAGCAGCCCCTGGACTAGCGGAAGAGACGAGCAGTACTTC. The chain couples TRBV7-8 to TRBJ2-7, with TRBD2 identical over 10 bases. J lost 5 bases, V lost 5 bases, and 9 bases had no gene match. The CDR3 is made up of 15 amino acids. Looked up from germline, CDR1 is SGHVS and CDR2 is FQNEAQ.